This T cell receptor (beta chain) was documented in a study of blood T cell repertoires in COVID-19. About the research overall: Specimens from acute and convalescent COVID-19 originated in the United States, Italy and Spain. PBMCs, B-cell-depleted T cells, or T cells were the source of the cDNA or gDNA that made up the material.

This clone was counted between two and nine times. Original analysis: Estimates of nucleated cell counts were drawn from the amplification of reference gene primers. Assay: immunoSEQ multiplex PCR; the TCRdb copy retains only in-frame clones and omits some. V and J calls and clone size follow that table, whereas D and trimming were derived from the DNA. The sample yields 65,000 to 90,000 clones, approximately 86% seen once. CDR3 length equals 13 residues. Germline V gene lookup returns CDR1 SGHAT and CDR2 FQNNGV. V shed 5 bases, J shed 6 bases, and the junction held 6 bases outside the gene matches. The sequence derives from an elderly woman with acute or convalescent COVID-19. The sequencing sample was made of peripheral blood. This sequence joins TRBV11-2 and TRBJ1-2; 7 bases fit TRBD1. CDR3 region: CASSAGTEDGYTF. The CDR3 DNA reads as TGTGCCAGCAGCGCGGGGACAGAGGATGGCTACACCTTC.